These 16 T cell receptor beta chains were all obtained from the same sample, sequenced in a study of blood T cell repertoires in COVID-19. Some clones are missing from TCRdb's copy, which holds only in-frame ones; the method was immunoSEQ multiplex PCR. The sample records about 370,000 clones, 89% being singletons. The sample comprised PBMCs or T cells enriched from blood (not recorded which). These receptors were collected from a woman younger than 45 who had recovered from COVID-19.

The CDR3 region has the DNA TGTGCCAGCAGCTTGGCAGGCCCCAATTCACCCCTCCACTTT. Its protein product is CASSLAGPNSPLHF. This rearrangement joins TRBV11-2 to TRBJ1-6, with D unresolved. This CDR3 is built from 14 residues. The germline CDR1 and CDR2 sequences are SGHAT and FQNNGV. V shed 3 bases and J shed 7 bases, with 10 bases lying between them.

The DNA of the CDR3 is TGTGCCAGCAGCTTAGACCCAGGGGGTTCCTACGAGCAGTACTTC. Protein product: CASSLDPGGSYEQYF. The rearrangement joins TRBV11-2 to TRBJ2-7, with 7 positions matching TRBD1. The CDR3 runs 15 residues. The germline V gene encodes CDR1 SGHAT and CDR2 FQNNGV. The V segment lost 0 bases and the J segment 1 base; nucleotides outside the gene matches: 3.

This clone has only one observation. Here the CDR3 reads CSASKGASGGADTQYF. The CDR3, as DNA: TGCAGTGCTAGTAAGGGCGCTAGCGGGGGGGCAGATACGCAGTATTTT. The rearrangement links TRBV20-1 to TRBJ2-3, with 12 bases that match TRBD2. Unmatched junction bases numbered 8, after V lost 3 bases and J lost 4 bases. The CDR3 is made up of 16 amino acids. Germline V gene data show CDR1 as DFQATT and CDR2 as SNEGSKA (reference sequence).

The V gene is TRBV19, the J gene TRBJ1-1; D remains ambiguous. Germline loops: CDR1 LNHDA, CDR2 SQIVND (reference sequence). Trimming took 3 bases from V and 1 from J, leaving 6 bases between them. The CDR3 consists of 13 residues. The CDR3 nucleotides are TGTGCCAGTAGTATGGGAGAGAACACTGAAGCTTTCTTT. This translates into CASSMGENTEAFF.

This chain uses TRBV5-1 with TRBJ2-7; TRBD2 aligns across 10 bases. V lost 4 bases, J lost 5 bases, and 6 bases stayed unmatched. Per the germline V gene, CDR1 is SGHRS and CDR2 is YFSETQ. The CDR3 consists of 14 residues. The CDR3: CASSLAGVSHEQYF. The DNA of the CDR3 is TGCGCCAGCAGCCTAGCGGGAGTATCCCACGAGCAGTACTTC.

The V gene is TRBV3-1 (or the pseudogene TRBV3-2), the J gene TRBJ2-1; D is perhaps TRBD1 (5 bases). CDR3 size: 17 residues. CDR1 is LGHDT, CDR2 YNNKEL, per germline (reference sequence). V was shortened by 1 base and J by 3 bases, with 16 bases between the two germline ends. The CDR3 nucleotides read TGTGCCAGCAGCCAAGTTCTGGACAAGGCCGGCTACAATGAGCAGTTCTTC. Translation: CASSQVLDKAGYNEQFF.

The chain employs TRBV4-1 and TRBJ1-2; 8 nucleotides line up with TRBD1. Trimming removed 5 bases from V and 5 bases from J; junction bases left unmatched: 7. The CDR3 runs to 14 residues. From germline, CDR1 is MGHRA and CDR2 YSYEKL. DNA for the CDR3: TGCGCCAGCAGCTGGACAGGGTCAAATTATGGCTACACCTTC. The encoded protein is CASSWTGSNYGYTF.

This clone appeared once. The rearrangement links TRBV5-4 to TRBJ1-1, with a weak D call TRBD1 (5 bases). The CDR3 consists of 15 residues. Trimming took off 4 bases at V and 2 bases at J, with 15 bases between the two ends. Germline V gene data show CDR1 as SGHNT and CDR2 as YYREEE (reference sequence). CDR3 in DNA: TGTGCCAGCAGCCCCCAGGGTACCTACAACACTGAAGCTTTCTTT. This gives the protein CASSPQGTYNTEAFF.

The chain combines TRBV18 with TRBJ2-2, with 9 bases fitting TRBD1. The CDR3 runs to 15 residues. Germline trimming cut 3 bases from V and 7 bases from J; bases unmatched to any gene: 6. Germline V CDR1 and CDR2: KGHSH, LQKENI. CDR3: CASSPGQGKIGELFF. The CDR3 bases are TGTGCCAGCTCACCGGGACAGGGAAAAATCGGGGAGCTGTTTTTT.

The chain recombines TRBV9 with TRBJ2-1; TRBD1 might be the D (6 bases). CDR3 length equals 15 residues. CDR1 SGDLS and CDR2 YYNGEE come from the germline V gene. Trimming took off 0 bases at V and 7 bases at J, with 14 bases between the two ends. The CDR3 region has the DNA TGTGCCAGCAGCGTAGTAGGGGGACCTCAGAATGAGCAGTTCTTC. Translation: CASSVVGGPQNEQFF.

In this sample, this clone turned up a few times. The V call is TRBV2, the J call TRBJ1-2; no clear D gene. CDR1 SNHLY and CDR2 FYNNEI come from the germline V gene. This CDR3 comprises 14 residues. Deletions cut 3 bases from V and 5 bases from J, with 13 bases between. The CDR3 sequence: CASSDATGGYGYTF. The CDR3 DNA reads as TGTGCCAGCAGTGATGCAACCGGAGGTTATGGCTACACCTTC.

The CDR3 here is CASSFSGQRYNEQFF. The DNA of the CDR3 is TGTGCCAGCAGCTTCTCAGGACAGCGCTACAATGAGCAGTTCTTC. The chain has TRBV7-8 and TRBJ2-1; tentatively, D is TRBD1 (6 bases). This CDR3 has 15 residues. Germline-derived CDR1 and CDR2 are SGHVS and FQNEAQ. Trimming cost V 3 bases and J 3 bases, with 12 bases left between them.

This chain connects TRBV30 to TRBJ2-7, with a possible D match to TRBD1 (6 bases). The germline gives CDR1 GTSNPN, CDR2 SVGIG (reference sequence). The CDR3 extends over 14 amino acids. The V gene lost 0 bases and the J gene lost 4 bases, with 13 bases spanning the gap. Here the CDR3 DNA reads TGTGCCTGGAGTGTACAGGGTCTTGGGTACGAGCAGTACTTC. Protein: CAWSVQGLGYEQYF.

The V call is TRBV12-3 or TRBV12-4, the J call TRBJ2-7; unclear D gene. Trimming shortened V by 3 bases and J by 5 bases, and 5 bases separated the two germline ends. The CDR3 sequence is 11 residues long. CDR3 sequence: CASSFGDEQYF. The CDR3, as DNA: TGTGCCAGCAGTTTCGGAGACGAGCAGTACTTC.

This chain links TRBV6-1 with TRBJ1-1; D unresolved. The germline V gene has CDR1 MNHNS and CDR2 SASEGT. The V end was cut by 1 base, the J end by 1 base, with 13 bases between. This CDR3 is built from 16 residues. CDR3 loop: CASSEGGGPRNTEAFF. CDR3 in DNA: TGTGCCAGCAGTGAAGGCGGAGGACCCAGGAACACTGAAGCTTTCTTT.

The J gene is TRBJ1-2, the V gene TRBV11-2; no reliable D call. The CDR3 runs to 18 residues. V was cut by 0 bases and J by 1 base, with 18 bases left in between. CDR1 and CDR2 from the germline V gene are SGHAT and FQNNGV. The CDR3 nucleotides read TGTGCCAGCAGCTTAGATAGTACGCGGCAGCTCATTAACTATGGCTACACCTTC. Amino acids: CASSLDSTRQLINYGYTF.